Shown below are 2 T cell receptor beta chains from a single sample sequenced in a study of OX40 agonist ivuxolimab in advanced cancers. Measured with immunoSEQ multiplex PCR; TCRdb has only the in-frame clones, and not every one. The repertoire holds roughly 64,000 clones, approximately 88% seen once, with roughly 2% in the top ten. This specimen was CD4+ or CD8+ T cells sorted from blood, taken in a trial of the OX40 agonist ivuxolimab. The source of these receptors is an adult with an advanced solid tumor such as melanoma, head and neck, liver or kidney cancer.

The V gene is TRBV18, the J gene TRBJ1-1; D is perhaps TRBD1 (6 bases). Germline loops: CDR1 KGHSH, CDR2 LQKENI. With 3 bases removed from V and 4 bases from J, the gap between germline ends came to 12 bases. This CDR3 has 14 amino acids. DNA for the CDR3: TGTGCCAGCTCACCGTACAGGGAAGGCACTGAAGCTTTCTTT. As protein: CASSPYREGTEAFF. The entire variable domain, with the rest obtained from reference TRBV18 and TRBJ1-1, is as follows: NAGVMQNPRHLVRRRGQEARLRCSPMKGHSHVYWYRQLPEEGLKFMVYLQKENIIDESGMPKERFSAEFPKEGPSILRIQQVVRGDSAAYFCASSPYREGTEAFFGQGTRLTVV.

This chain joins TRBV4-1 and TRBJ1-5; D may be TRBD1 (5 bases). This CDR3 region has 15 residues. Germline values: CDR1 MGHRA, CDR2 YSYEKL. Trimming stripped 1 base from V and 4 bases from J, with 11 bases between. CDR3 in amino acids: CASSQVWEGNQPQHF. The CDR3 bases are TGCGCCAGCAGCCAAGTATGGGAGGGGAATCAGCCCCAGCATTTT.